This T cell receptor beta chain was recorded in a study of beta chain features in type 1 diabetes (dated 2018 in TCRdb). General notes on the study: No differences in mean age, gender distribution, total cell number or subset yield were found between patients and healthy donors. A total of some 100,000,000 sorted cells were examined across all samples, and a strong correlation was observed between cell number per subset and RNA yield. In the study, TCRB repertoires of sorted circulating CD4+ T cell subsets from recently diagnosed type 1 diabetes patients were compared with those of matched healthy donors. Regulatory and stem cell-like memory subsets were isolated from only 8 patients and roughly 8 healthy donors, whereas naive and central memory subsets came from all 30 or so donors.

Each donor gave one peripheral blood draw, roughly 110 mL on average, collected into heparinised tubes. A BD FACSAria II and a panel including CD45RO, CCR7, CD25, CD127, CD95 and CD27 were used to sort naive, central memory, regulatory and stem cell-like memory CD4+ T cells. Every sorted population had a purity above 98%. PBMCs were isolated right away by Lymphoprep density gradient centrifugation and were stained directly, without culture. To minimize batch effects, samples were stained and sorted in pairs, one healthy donor with one patient per experiment. This clone came up a few times. Its antigen is still unknown. No per-base quality is available; no much larger clone lies one base away. Trimming leaves V shorter by 6 bases and J shorter by 10 bases, with the junction holding 5 bases beyond the gene matches. The germline V gene (reference sequence) specifies LNHDA as CDR1 and SQIVND as CDR2. Inclusive of the bounding cysteine and phenylalanine, the CDR3 is 12 residues long. CDR3 DNA only is kept here, 36 bases in frame from base 1.

Points the paper makes about the study in general: Patients with type 1 diabetes made fewer insertions and deleted more nucleotides at VDJ recombination sites, implying thymic rearrangement abnormalities. Because cDNA was sequenced instead of genomic DNA, highly expressing activated cells could be over-represented, though the groups showed no difference in activation or CD3 levels. Shorter templates might have been favored by PCR, but patient and control samples were amplified and corrected together, so both groups would have been affected equally by any skew. Type 1 diabetes patients showed a moderate but significant shortening of TCRB CDR3 length in all four CD4+ subsets. Only small numbers of individuals were included in the HLA sub-analyses, which left unresolved whether HLA type had any influence on TCRB rearrangement. Naive, central memory and regulatory TCRB repertoires appeared to be more similar among patients than among healthy donors.

The High Capacity cDNA Reverse Transcription Kit was used to reverse transcribe all of the isolated RNA, meaning that expressed TCRB transcripts were what got sequenced. Deep immunoSEQ sequencing was applied to naive, central memory and regulatory T cell samples, giving an average of around 3.8 million total reads per sample. Sorted cells were lysed in RLT buffer, and RNA was extracted using DNase-treated RNeasy Micro or Mini kits according to cell number. Each cell subset was processed separately to prevent cross-contamination, with patient and healthy donor samples processed together. The immunoSEQ multiplex PCR was used to amplify TCRB sequences from cDNA, yielding 87-bp fragments that span the CDR3 region. Sequencing of the amplicons was performed on the Illumina HiSeq platform. Concerning the study's data processing: Synthetic template baselines were used to correct PCR bias computationally, reads within Hamming distance 2 were collapsed together, and singletons that could not be merged were discarded. Reads were aligned against IMGT to assign V, D and J genes, CDR3 length and insertions or deletions at six rearrangement sites. Within each subset, clonotype counts were normalized to sorted cell number, after which true diversity and Gini coefficients were computed with the tcR R package. Repertoire sharing was quantified using the overlap coefficient calculated on TCRB nucleotide sequences. Out-of-frame TCRB sequences from naive cells were analyzed to stand in for the pre-selection repertoire. TCRdb took over this immuneACCESS table, retaining in-frame rearrangements with V and J assigned. Such tables are incomplete; in checked studies, under half of the missing clones stem from an unresolved V gene, and the remainder is unexplained. That table supplies the V and J calls and clone size; D and trimming were determined from the DNA. The sample includes just over 450,000 clones, with 25% to 35% observed a single time. The top ten clonotypes cover around 0.065% of the sample.

The receptor was derived from a man younger than 35 in good health. The rearrangement combines TRBV19 with TRBJ2-1, and TRBD1 matches 8 of the central bases. The sequenced material came from naive CD4+ T cells from blood. The cell subset or site label, read with the paper, signifies: true naive CD4+ T cells. CDR3 region: CASSPRGQEQFF. The DNA sequence is given as TGTGCCAGTAGCCCCAGGGGGCAGGAGCAGTTCTTC.